The 32 T cell receptor beta chains presented below share a single source sample, sequenced in a study of blood T cell repertoires in COVID-19. Profiled with immunoSEQ multiplex PCR; TCRdb holds only in-frame clones, not every one. Of approximately 93,000 clones listed, 85% to 90% were seen once; the top ten hold around 1%. Sequencing was carried out using peripheral blood. The receptors originated from a human donor in a cohort sampled during active COVID-19.

The chain carries TRBV24-1 and TRBJ1-4; D is possibly TRBD1 (6 bases). This CDR3 is 12 amino acids long. Germline V lookup: CDR1 KGHDR, CDR2 SFDVKD. The CDR3 nucleotides read TGTTCACTCAGGGGAGTGGGTGAAAAACTGTTTTTT. Translating gives CSLRGVGEKLFF.

This chain links TRBV5-1 with TRBJ2-2; 9 bases are shared with TRBD1. This CDR3 region has 16 residues. CDR1 and CDR2 from the germline V gene are SGHRS and YFSETQ. Unmatched junction bases numbered 10, after V lost 4 bases and J lost 6 bases. The CDR3 loop is CASSHIRDRESGELFF. Written as DNA, the CDR3 is TGCGCCAGCAGCCACATCCGGGACAGGGAATCCGGGGAGCTGTTTTTT.

V gene TRBV7-6 combines with J gene TRBJ2-7; possibly TRBD2 for D (7 bases). V dropped 5 bases and J dropped 4 bases, with 27 bases sitting between them. Germline values: CDR1 SGHVS, CDR2 FNYEAQ. CDR3 size: 18 residues. The CDR3 nucleotides read TGTGCCAGCAGCCCCGCCTGGGGGGGCGGTACAGCGGGTTACGAGCAGTACTTC. Encoded protein: CASSPAWGGGTAGYEQYF.

This chain joins TRBV25-1 and TRBJ1-6, with D uncertain. The CDR3 spans 15 residues. CDR1 and CDR2 (germline): MGHDK, SYGVNS. V was trimmed by 6 bases and J by 8 bases, leaving 17 bases between them. DNA of the CDR3: TGTGCCAGCAGGAGTGACCCCCCGGAGCATTCACCCCTCCACTTT. Amino acid sequence: CASRSDPPEHSPLHF.

The chain has TRBV3-1 (or the pseudogene TRBV3-2) and TRBJ1-1; D might be TRBD1 (5 bases). Germline CDR1 and CDR2: LGHDT and YNNKEL (reference sequence). V was cut by 4 bases and J by 2 bases, with 8 bases left in between. The CDR3 is 13 amino acids. The CDR3 bases are TGTGCCAGCAGCCCCCAGGGAAACACTGAAGCTTTCTTT. This encodes CASSPQGNTEAFF.

The genes are TRBV18 and TRBJ1-1; D call uncertain. Germline CDR1 is KGHSH and CDR2 is LQKENI. The CDR3 has 14 residues. Deletions cut 0 bases from V and 4 bases from J, with 9 bases between. CDR3 coding DNA: TGTGCCAGCTCACCACCCCGGGATGGCACTGAAGCTTTCTTT. It yields the protein CASSPPRDGTEAFF.

The chain recombines TRBV27 with TRBJ2-5, with 9 positions matching TRBD2. J gave up 4 bases and V 7 bases, and 19 bases lay outside the gene matches. This CDR3 has 18 amino acids. The germline V gene encodes CDR1 MNHEY and CDR2 SMNVEV (reference sequence). CDR3 nucleotides: TGTGCCAGCACCCCCCTGGCGGGAGGGCCGCTGGGACGAGAGACCCAGTACTTC. This translates into CASTPLAGGPLGRETQYF.

The chain recombines TRBV19 with TRBJ1-5, with D possibly being TRBD1 (6 bases). The V end lost 3 bases, the J end lost 4 bases, and 10 bases lay between the germline ends. CDR3 size: 14 residues. CDR1 and CDR2 (germline): LNHDA, SQIVND (reference sequence). Here the CDR3 reads CASSMRTVNQPQHF. Here the CDR3 DNA reads TGTGCCAGTAGTATGAGGACAGTTAATCAGCCCCAGCATTTT.

This clone occurred once. The chain combines TRBV28 with TRBJ1-1; D is ambiguous. Trimming took 3 bases from V and 4 from J, leaving 12 bases between them. The CDR3 is made up of 14 amino acids. The V gene's germline CDR1 is MDHEN and CDR2 SYDVKM. CDR3 sequence: CASSLRARGTEAFF. CDR3 DNA sequence: TGTGCCAGCAGTTTGAGGGCGAGAGGCACTGAAGCTTTCTTT.

The chain uses TRBV28 and TRBJ1-2; weak D call: TRBD1 (6 bases). The CDR3 has 13 residues. The V gene's germline CDR1 is MDHEN and CDR2 SYDVKM. Between the trimmed V and J ends, which lost 7 bases and 4 bases, there was a span of 13 bases. CDR3 nucleotide sequence: TGTGCCAGCACCCAGGGGAGAGCCTATGGCTACACCTTC. Translated, it gives CASTQGRAYGYTF.

The chain employs TRBV6-2 or TRBV6-3 and TRBJ2-1; no clear D. Trimming pared 4 bases from V and 7 bases from J, leaving 5 bases between. Germline CDR1 MNHEY, CDR2 SVGEGT. The CDR3 spans 11 residues. CDR3 DNA sequence: TGTGCCAGCAGTTTTAATAATGAGCAGTTCTTC. Encoded protein: CASSFNNEQFF.

V and J are TRBV7-3 and TRBJ2-3; 8 nucleotides match TRBD2. Per the germline V gene, CDR1 is SGHTA and CDR2 is FQGTGA. There are 16 residues in the CDR3. The ends lost 2 bases at V and 0 bases at J; junction bases unmatched: 4. The CDR3 sequence: CASSLPASGSTDTQYF. CDR3 bases: TGTGCCAGCAGCTTACCGGCTAGCGGGAGCACAGATACGCAGTATTTT.

This chain links TRBV5-4 with TRBJ2-1; 14 nucleotides agree with TRBD2. The CDR3 contains 16 residues. J was trimmed by 8 bases and V by 4 bases; bases with no gene match: 8. In germline, CDR1 is SGHNT, CDR2 YYREEE (reference sequence). As DNA, the CDR3 is TGTGCCAGCAGCCCGGGACTAGCGGGAGATCGGGATGAGCAGTTCTTC. Residues: CASSPGLAGDRDEQFF.

This clone was observed a single time. The chain links TRBV2 to TRBJ2-6; D possibly corresponds to TRBD2 (7 bases). In germline, CDR1 is SNHLY, CDR2 FYNNEI. The CDR3 has 19 amino acids. The ends were cut back, 5 bases at V and 0 bases at J, with 20 bases in the middle. DNA of the CDR3: TGTGCCAGCAGTAGACCCGGGGGAGGGGGTAACTCTGGGGCCAACGTCCTGACTTTC. It specifies CASSRPGGGGNSGANVLTF.

This clone was observed a single time. This chain links TRBV19 with TRBJ2-3, with 8 positions matching TRBD2. The germline CDR1 and CDR2 sequences are LNHDA and SQIVND (reference sequence). V shed 2 bases, J shed 3 bases, and the junction held 13 bases outside the gene matches. CDR3 length: 18 amino acids. The CDR3 reads CASSILSVRGVSTDTQYF. In DNA, the CDR3 is TGTGCCAGTAGTATATTGTCGGTGCGGGGGGTATCGACAGATACGCAGTATTTT.

The chain employs TRBV29-1 and TRBJ1-2; D may be TRBD1 (6 bases). Trimming took 6 bases from V and 3 from J, leaving 11 bases between them. The CDR3 spans 12 residues. The germline gives CDR1 SQVTM, CDR2 ANQGSEA. The chain's CDR3 is CSVMTGDYGYTF. In nucleotides, the CDR3 is TGCAGCGTGATGACAGGAGACTATGGCTACACCTTC.

The chain has TRBV6-1 and TRBJ2-5; TRBD1 aligns across 7 bases. The V gene end was trimmed by 4 bases and the J gene end by 2 bases; junction bases not matched to a gene: 10. CDR1 is MNHNS, CDR2 SASEGT, per germline. The CDR3 has 16 amino acids. For the CDR3, the DNA is TGTGCCAGCAGTGTTGTGACAGGGACATATCAAGAGACCCAGTACTTC. Encoded protein: CASSVVTGTYQETQYF.

The CDR3, as DNA: TGTGCCAGCAGCCAAGCACCCCCCGGGACTAGCGGGAGAAGTGAGCAGTTCTTC. Residues: CASSQAPPGTSGRSEQFF. The chain couples TRBV14 to TRBJ2-1; 14 positions match TRBD2. Germline V gene lookup returns CDR1 SGHDN and CDR2 FVKESK. The CDR3 spans 18 residues. J lost 9 bases, V lost 1 base, and 11 bases had no gene match.

The chain recombines TRBV7-8 with TRBJ2-7; 7 bases fit TRBD1. The germline V gene encodes CDR1 SGHVS and CDR2 FQNEAQ. The CDR3 is 15 residues long. V trimming: 1 base; J trimming: 2 bases; junction bases outside the gene matches: 5. Written as DNA, the CDR3 is TGTGCCAGCAGCTTAGGGGGACAGTTTACCTACGAGCAGTACTTC. As protein: CASSLGGQFTYEQYF.

This rearrangement joins TRBV4-2 to TRBJ1-2, with 9 bases matching TRBD1. Losses at the gene ends were 1 base for V and 7 bases for J; bases not matched to a gene: 16. This CDR3 contains 18 residues. Germline assignment: CDR1 LGHNA and CDR2 YNFKEQ. CDR3 in DNA: TGTGCCAGCAGCCAAGTAGGACCGGGACAGGGTTCGTTAGGTGGCTACACCTTC. It encodes CASSQVGPGQGSLGGYTF.

The V gene is TRBV5-1, the J gene TRBJ2-7; 8 bases are shared with TRBD1. The trim removed 2 bases at V and 1 base at J, leaving 5 bases unmatched. The germline gives CDR1 SGHRS, CDR2 YFSETQ. The CDR3 contains 15 residues. CDR3 amino acids: CASSFPGTGSYEQYF. In DNA, the CDR3 is TGCGCCAGCAGCTTCCCCGGGACAGGTTCCTACGAGCAGTACTTC. Using reference TRBV5-1 and TRBJ2-7 for the parts outside the CDR3, the full variable domain is KAGVTQTPRYLIKTRGQQVTLSCSPISGHRSVSWYQQTPGQGLQFLFEYFSETQRNKGNFPGRFSGRQFSNSRSEMNVSTLELGDSALYLCASSFPGTGSYEQYFGPGTRLTVT.

V usage is TRBV7-2 and J usage is TRBJ2-1, with 8 bases aligning to TRBD2. This CDR3 has 16 amino acids. V was clipped by 1 base and J by 7 bases; unmatched bases: 9. In germline, CDR1 is SGHTA, CDR2 FQGNSA. This CDR3 is CASSLVGTSFANEQFF. CDR3 sequence (DNA): TGTGCCAGCAGCTTAGTAGGGACTAGTTTTGCGAATGAGCAGTTCTTC.

Points on this clone: Within the sample, other DNA sequences also encode this same CDR3. V and J are TRBV2 and TRBJ1-1, with 8 bases aligning to TRBD1. V was clipped by 6 bases and J by 1 base; unmatched bases: 4. This CDR3 has 14 residues. Per the germline V gene, CDR1 is SNHLY and CDR2 is FYNNEI. CDR3: CASRSQGANTEAFF. CDR3 bases: TGTGCCAGCAGAAGCCAGGGGGCGAACACTGAAGCTTTCTTT.

V and J are TRBV4-2 and TRBJ2-3, with D possibly being TRBD2 (5 bases). The CDR3 has 16 amino acids. Germline V gene lookup returns CDR1 LGHNA and CDR2 YNFKEQ. Trimming removed 1 base from V and 3 bases from J, with 14 bases in between. CDR3 sequence: CASSQVREGRTDTQYF. The CDR3 region has the DNA TGTGCCAGCAGCCAAGTACGAGAGGGCCGGACAGATACGCAGTATTTT.

CDR3 protein: CASKSGTGTLNTEAFF. The CDR3 nucleotides read TGTGCCAGTAAGTCTGGGACAGGGACGTTGAACACTGAAGCTTTCTTT. The V and J genes are TRBV19 and TRBJ1-1, with 9 bases identical to TRBD1. The germline gives CDR1 LNHDA, CDR2 SQIVND (reference sequence). V was pared by 7 bases and J by 0 bases, with 9 bases of the junction left unmatched. This CDR3 region has 16 residues. Full variable domain (rest looked up from reference TRBV19 and TRBJ1-1): DGGITQSPKYLFRKEGQNVTLSCEQNLNHDAMYWYRQDPGQGLRLIYYSQIVNDFQKGDIAEGYSVSREKKESFPLTVTSAQKNPTAFYLCASKSGTGTLNTEAFFGQGTRLTVV.

The chain carries TRBV2 and TRBJ2-7; 11 bases align to TRBD2. This CDR3 spans 15 amino acids. The junction had 4 bases not matched to a gene; V was cut back by 3 bases and J by 3 bases. Germline V lookup: CDR1 SNHLY, CDR2 FYNNEI. CDR3 region: CASSDQLAGGYEQYF. CDR3 coding DNA: TGTGCCAGCAGTGATCAGCTAGCGGGAGGCTACGAGCAGTACTTC.

The chain recombines TRBV5-1 with TRBJ1-1, with D possibly TRBD1 on 6 matching bases. CDR3 length: 15 amino acids. The V gene's germline CDR1 is SGHRS and CDR2 YFSETQ. The V end was cut by 4 bases, the J end by 2 bases, with 15 bases between. The CDR3 coding sequence is TGCGCCAGCAGCCCGGGGTGGGGACAAAACACTGAAGCTTTCTTT. Its protein is CASSPGWGQNTEAFF.

This clone has just a few counts. This sequence joins TRBV19 and TRBJ2-1; perhaps TRBD1 as D (5 bases). V lost 3 bases and J 6 bases, leaving 9 bases between the germline ends. The CDR3 extends over 13 amino acids. Per the germline V gene, CDR1 is LNHDA and CDR2 is SQIVND (reference sequence). The CDR3 DNA is TGTGCCAGTAGTATTATAGGGGCCAATGAGCAGTTCTTC. Translating it yields CASSIIGANEQFF.

The chain carries TRBV5-4 and TRBJ2-7, with a tentative D call TRBD2 (5 bases). Trimming left V 1 base short and J 2 bases short, with 7 bases between. CDR1 and CDR2 from the germline V gene are SGHNT and YYREEE (reference sequence). The CDR3 consists of 13 residues. CDR3 loop: CASSLRGTYEQYF. The CDR3 region has the DNA TGTGCCAGCAGCTTGCGGGGAACCTACGAGCAGTACTTC.

The chain recombines TRBV6-6 with TRBJ2-7; weak D call: TRBD2 (6 bases). Germline V lookup: CDR1 MNHNY, CDR2 SVGAGI (reference sequence). Deletions cut 0 bases from V and 2 bases from J, with 11 bases between. The length of the CDR3 is 15 residues. CDR3 coding DNA: TGTGCCAGCAGTTACTCGTCGGGAGTAACCTACGAGCAGTACTTC. It yields the protein CASSYSSGVTYEQYF.

This clone has only a few counts. This chain uses TRBV7-8 with TRBJ1-6; TRBD1 might be the D (6 bases). Germline assignment: CDR1 SGHVS and CDR2 FQNEAQ. The CDR3 sequence is 15 residues long. Trimming pared 5 bases from V and 7 bases from J, leaving 15 bases between. The CDR3 here is CASSLQGLGNSPLHF. The CDR3 bases are TGTGCCAGCAGCCTCCAGGGGCTGGGGAATTCACCCCTCCACTTT.

The chain recombines TRBV19 with TRBJ2-1; 7 positions agree with TRBD1. This CDR3 spans 15 amino acids. CDR1 is LNHDA and CDR2 is SQIVND in the germline V gene (reference sequence). The V gene end was trimmed by 4 bases and the J gene end by 0 bases; junction bases not matched to a gene: 3. The CDR3 spells CASSSRDSSYNEQFF. The CDR3 DNA sequence: TGTGCCAGTAGTAGCCGGGACAGCTCCTACAATGAGCAGTTCTTC.